This T cell receptor (beta chain) was sequenced for a study of post-analysis software for immune sequencing data. With 5 bases removed from V and 0 bases from J, the gap between germline ends came to 13 bases. The CDR3 runs to 15 residues. In germline, CDR1 is MGHRA, CDR2 YSYEKL. cDNA libraries of TCR beta carried unique molecular identifiers. TCRdb recomputed calls from the PCR reads with MiXCR, one row per CDR3 protein. The data contain roughly 580,000 distinct CDR3 sequences, roughly 47% of them singletons. Study-wide results and limits: With F measure, samples from one preparation batch clustered together strongly. Controls showed lower frequencies than patients for roughly five TRBV segments, and TRBV5-6, TRBV5-1 and TRBV20-1 were among these.

On this clonotype itself: The antigen remains unidentified.

The sample consisted of blood. This receptor was obtained from a girl aged 5 to 17 with multiple sclerosis. The chain employs TRBV4-1 and TRBJ1-2; tentative D call: TRBD1 (5 bases). This CDR3 reads CASSCSGGANYGYTF. CDR3 DNA: TGCGCCAGCAGCTGCTCAGGAGGGGCTAACTATGGCTACACCTTC.